The 18 T cell receptor beta chains listed next were all sequenced from one sample in a study of OX40 agonist ivuxolimab in advanced cancers. Sequencing was performed with immunoSEQ multiplex PCR; in TCRdb, only in-frame clones are kept and a portion is missing. The sample carries 65,000 to 90,000 clones, around 90% recorded once. The sequencing used CD4+ or CD8+ T cells sorted from blood, collected in a trial of the OX40 agonist ivuxolimab. These receptor sequences come from an adult with an advanced solid tumor such as melanoma, head and neck, liver or kidney cancer.

This chain joins TRBV5-1 and TRBJ2-3, with TRBD1 matching 7 bases. The germline gives CDR1 SGHRS, CDR2 YFSETQ. This CDR3 comprises 14 residues. The V segment lost 4 bases and the J segment 2 bases; nucleotides outside the gene matches: 4. The CDR3 loop reads CASSGGQSTDTQYF. The CDR3 DNA reads as TGCGCCAGCAGCGGGGGACAGTCCACAGATACGCAGTATTTT. Drawing the rest from reference TRBV5-1 and TRBJ2-3, the complete variable domain is KAGVTQTPRYLIKTRGQQVTLSCSPISGHRSVSWYQQTPGQGLQFLFEYFSETQRNKGNFPGRFSGRQFSNSRSEMNVSTLELGDSALYLCASSGGQSTDTQYFGPGTRLTVL.

V usage is TRBV4-1 and J usage is TRBJ2-5; D call uncertain. Trimming shortened V by 2 bases and J by 5 bases, and 9 bases separated the two germline ends. Germline assignment: CDR1 MGHRA and CDR2 YSYEKL. The length of the CDR3 is 13 residues. The CDR3 loop reads CASSQWQRETQYF. For the CDR3, the DNA is TGCGCCAGCAGCCAATGGCAACGGGAGACCCAGTACTTC.

The gene calls are TRBV4-2 and TRBJ2-2; D not resolved. CDR1 is LGHNA, CDR2 YNFKEQ, per germline. The ends were cut back, 6 bases at V and 6 bases at J, with 8 bases in the middle. The CDR3 totals 12 residues. The CDR3: CASSVGPGELFF. As DNA, the CDR3 is TGTGCCAGCAGTGTCGGTCCCGGGGAGCTGTTTTTT.

The chain recombines TRBV19 with TRBJ1-1; no firm D call. From germline, CDR1 is LNHDA and CDR2 SQIVND (reference sequence). V lost 7 bases, J lost 1 base, and 7 bases lay in between. This CDR3 is 12 amino acids long. CDR3 DNA: TGTGCCAGTATTTGGTGGAACACTGAAGCTTTCTTT. Translation gives CASIWWNTEAFF.

The chain is built from TRBV6-5 and TRBJ1-6; tentatively, D is TRBD1 (5 bases). Germline V gives CDR1 MNHEY, CDR2 SVGAGI. Trimming removed 8 bases from V and 2 bases from J, with 10 bases in between. The CDR3 contains 14 residues. The CDR3 DNA reads TGTGCCAGCGCAACGGGGGCCTATAATTCACCCCTCCACTTT. Encoded protein: CASATGAYNSPLHF.

The rearrangement uses TRBV30 and TRBJ1-5; D possibly corresponds to TRBD1 (6 bases). Germline assignment: CDR1 GTSNPN and CDR2 SVGIG (reference sequence). Trimming cost V 4 bases and J 4 bases, with 20 bases left between them. There are 16 residues in the CDR3. The CDR3 nucleotides are TGTGCCTGGAAACCCGATTCCACAGGGACTAATCAGCCCCAGCATTTT. Residues: CAWKPDSTGTNQPQHF. Full variable domain (outside the CDR3, taken from reference TRBV30 and TRBJ1-5): SQTIHQWPATLVQPVGSPLSLECTVEGTSNPNLYWYRQAAGRGLQLLFYSVGIGQISSEVPQNLSASRPQDRQFILSSKKLLLSDSGFYLCAWKPDSTGTNQPQHFGDGTRLSIL.

The chain links TRBV4-3 to TRBJ2-5, with unresolved D. Germline V gene sequence: CDR1 LGHNA, CDR2 YSLEER. V lost 0 bases and J 0 bases, leaving 2 bases between the germline ends. The CDR3 sequence is 13 residues long. CDR3 in DNA: TGCGCCAGCAGCCAAGAATACCAAGAGACCCAGTACTTC. Translation gives CASSQEYQETQYF.

This clone was seen just once. CDR3 amino acids: CASTAKSGSNQPQHF. The CDR3 coding sequence is TGTGCCAGCACCGCAAAGTCCGGGAGCAATCAGCCCCAGCATTTT. The chain carries TRBV6-5 and TRBJ1-5; D not resolved. Germline CDR1 is MNHEY and CDR2 is SVGAGI. This CDR3 is built from 15 residues. Trimming stripped 7 bases from V and 1 base from J, with 14 bases between.

This clone has just a few counts. The chain combines TRBV2 with TRBJ1-2; 8 positions match TRBD1. The CDR3 loop spans 12 amino acids. With V trimmed by 7 bases and J by 8 bases, 6 bases remained unmatched. Germline CDR1 reads SNHLY; CDR2 reads FYNNEI. The CDR3 loop reads CASNGQGGGYTF. The CDR3 DNA is TGTGCCAGCAATGGACAGGGTGGCGGCTACACCTTC.

V and J are TRBV7-3 and TRBJ2-3, with 7 bases matching TRBD2. Looked up from germline, CDR1 is SGHTA and CDR2 is FQGTGA. There are 15 residues in the CDR3. V shed 4 bases and J 4 bases; nucleotides not matched to a gene: 8. The CDR3 DNA sequence: TGTGCCAGCAGCTGGAGCGGGGCTACTTCAGATACGCAGTATTTT. It encodes CASSWSGATSDTQYF.

CDR3 DNA sequence: TGTGCCAGCAGTTTTTCATCCTTGGGGCTGGGGCAGCCCCAGCATTTT. This translates into CASSFSSLGLGQPQHF. The chain carries TRBV28 and TRBJ1-5, with TRBD1 as a possible D gene (5 bases). The V end was cut by 3 bases, the J end by 7 bases, with 19 bases between. CDR3 length equals 16 residues. CDR1 is MDHEN, CDR2 SYDVKM, per germline.

The chain combines TRBV9 with TRBJ1-1; D may be TRBD1 (6 bases). V was clipped by 0 bases and J by 7 bases, with 7 bases between them. Germline CDR1 reads SGDLS; CDR2 reads YYNGEE. The CDR3 covers 12 residues. CDR3 sequence: CASSVGGREAFF. CDR3 DNA sequence: TGTGCCAGCAGCGTAGGGGGGCGTGAAGCTTTCTTT.

The chain combines TRBV2 with TRBJ2-7; the D is unclear. Trimming cost V 0 bases and J 6 bases, with 3 bases left between them. The CDR3 runs to 11 residues. Germline CDR1 reads SNHLY; CDR2 reads FYNNEI. DNA of the CDR3: TGTGCCAGCAGTGAAGCGTCCGAGCAGTACGTC. As protein: CASSEASEQYV.

The rearrangement links TRBV9 to TRBJ2-3, with D uncertain. The CDR3 runs to 13 residues. Germline V CDR1 and CDR2: SGDLS, YYNGEE. The ends were cut back, 4 bases at V and 0 bases at J, with 6 bases in the middle. The CDR3 region is CASSSSSTDTQYF. The CDR3 bases are TGTGCCAGCAGCTCATCTAGCACAGATACGCAGTATTTT.

The chain links TRBV6-1 to TRBJ2-2, with D uncertain. The CDR3 runs 13 residues. The V gene's germline CDR1 is MNHNS and CDR2 SASEGT. V was trimmed by 3 bases and J by 4 bases, leaving 6 bases between them. The CDR3 coding sequence is TGTGCCAGCAGTGATTGGCCCACCGGGGAGCTGTTTTTT. Its translation: CASSDWPTGELFF.

The chain employs TRBV7-2 and TRBJ1-1; perhaps TRBD1 as D (6 bases). Trimming shortened V by 5 bases and J by 0 bases, and 19 bases separated the two germline ends. CDR1 and CDR2 (germline): SGHTA, FQGNSA. The CDR3 sequence is 17 residues long. The CDR3 region is CASSRRQGGRMNTEAFF. The DNA for the CDR3 is TGTGCCAGCAGCCGCCGGCAAGGGGGGAGGATGAACACTGAAGCTTTCTTT.

This clone appeared once. This chain links TRBV6-6 with TRBJ2-1; TRBD2 matches 9 bases. The CDR3 runs 15 residues. Germline trimming cut 2 bases from V and 6 bases from J; bases unmatched to any gene: 5. Germline V gene lookup returns CDR1 MNHNY and CDR2 SVGAGI (reference sequence). DNA of the CDR3: TGTGCCAGCAGTTACCTGGCGGGGGGGCCCAATGAGCAGTTCTTC. Protein product: CASSYLAGGPNEQFF.

J is TRBJ2-1 and V is TRBV7-8; D perhaps matches TRBD2 (7 bases). The V and J ends lost 5 bases and 1 base respectively, with 15 bases between them. The germline gives CDR1 SGHVS, CDR2 FQNEAQ. The CDR3 contains 16 residues. The CDR3 sequence: CASSAGAGRSYNEQFF. Written as DNA, the CDR3 is TGTGCCAGCAGCGCGGGGGCGGGGAGGTCCTACAATGAGCAGTTCTTC.